Presented here are 32 T cell receptor beta chains from one specimen sequenced in a study of Graves' ophthalmopathy and Graves' hyperthyroidism. Amplification from RNA transcripts yielded the TCR beta CDR3 regions. HTBI primers were used in a first-round RT-PCR, which preceded a second-round multiplex PCR. TCRdb re-derived calls from the multiplex PCR reads in MiXCR, one entry per CDR3 protein. The data contain roughly 300,000 distinct CDR3 sequences, 15% to 20% of them singletons. Sequencing was done on a sample of peripheral blood. The receptors come from an adult man with Graves' ophthalmopathy.

This clonotype appeared many times. One end of the junction fails to match germline, which may point to a read error. The gene calls are TRBV7-7 and TRBJ1-5; the D gene is possibly TRBD1 (6 bases). In germline, CDR1 is SSHAT, CDR2 FNYEAQ (reference sequence). This CDR3 spans 18 amino acids. CDR3 in amino acids: CASSWATGESFGNQPQHF. In nucleotides, the CDR3 is TGTGCTAGCAGCTGGGCGACAGGCGAATCGTTTGGGAATCAGCCCCAGCATTTT.

This rearrangement joins TRBV7-9 to TRBJ1-5; weak D call: TRBD1 (6 bases). Trimming took 5 bases from V and 4 from J, leaving 12 bases between them. CDR3 length equals 14 residues. The germline gives CDR1 SEHNR, CDR2 FQNEAQ (reference sequence). The CDR3 coding sequence is TGTGCCAGCAGCCCACTTCAGGGGAATCAGCCCCAGCATTTT. Translation gives CASSPLQGNQPQHF.

This clonotype appeared many times. The chain recombines TRBV18 with TRBJ2-2; D ambiguous. The CDR3 is 14 residues long. V lost 3 bases, J lost 2 bases, and 7 bases lay in between. Germline CDR1 is KGHSH and CDR2 is LQKENI. This CDR3 is CASSPLPNTGELFF. The DNA for the CDR3 is TGTGCCAGCTCACCCCTACCTAACACCGGGGAGCTGTTTTTT.

This clonotype was counted many times. The chain recombines TRBV3-1 with TRBJ2-7; TRBD2 matches 8 bases. The CDR3 loop spans 14 amino acids. The V gene end was trimmed by 2 bases and the J gene end by 3 bases; junction bases not matched to a gene: 3. Germline V gene data show CDR1 as LGHDT and CDR2 as YNNKEL (reference sequence). The CDR3: CASSQSGLDYEQYF. The DNA for the CDR3 is TGTGCCAGCAGCCAATCGGGACTAGACTACGAGCAGTACTTC.

In its sample, this clonotype was seen many times. The rearrangement uses TRBV7-2 and TRBJ2-5, with D unclear. Germline V gene lookup returns CDR1 SGHTA and CDR2 FQGNSA. The CDR3 totals 13 residues. Between the trimmed V and J ends, which lost 2 bases and 5 bases, there was a span of 9 bases. The CDR3, as DNA: TGTGCCAGCAGCTTAACGGCGAGGGAGACCCAGTACTTC. This translates into CASSLTARETQYF.

In its sample, this clonotype was seen many times. The chain links TRBV27 to TRBJ1-2; D remains ambiguous. This CDR3 spans 13 amino acids. Germline CDR1 and CDR2: MNHEY and SMNVEV (reference sequence). The germline V and J ends were trimmed by 4 bases and 7 bases, with 13 bases remaining between them. The CDR3 sequence is CASSSQGLAGYTF. CDR3 in DNA: TGTGCCAGCAGTTCCCAAGGGTTGGCTGGCTACACCTTC.

The chain carries TRBV12-3 or TRBV12-4 and TRBJ1-6; tentatively, D is TRBD1 (6 bases). Trimming pared 6 bases from V and 8 bases from J, leaving 14 bases between. CDR3 length equals 14 residues. CDR3 in amino acids: CASSRTARDSPLHF. CDR3 sequence (DNA): TGTGCCAGCAGCCGGACAGCGAGGGATTCACCCCTCCACTTT.

This clonotype was found many times. The J gene is TRBJ2-2, the V gene TRBV5-6, with TRBD2 identical over 12 bases. CDR1 and CDR2 (germline): SGHDT, YYEEEE. The CDR3 covers 19 residues. The J segment lost 0 bases and the V segment lost 4 bases, leaving 10 bases of the junction unmatched. The CDR3 is CASSEGLAGGAANTGELFF. For the CDR3, the DNA is TGTGCCAGCAGCGAGGGACTAGCGGGCGGAGCTGCGAACACCGGGGAGCTGTTTTTT.

This clonotype was seen at least ten times. This chain connects TRBV13 to TRBJ2-7; D is possibly TRBD2 (6 bases). CDR1 is PRHDT, CDR2 FYEKMQ, per germline (reference sequence). V shed 2 bases and J shed 3 bases, with 11 bases lying between them. CDR3 length: 14 residues. Here the CDR3 DNA reads TGTGCCAGCAGCTTATCGGGAGAGAACTACGAGCAGTACTTC. This encodes CASSLSGENYEQYF.

The V call is TRBV28, the J call TRBJ1-5; D possibly corresponds to TRBD1 (6 bases). The germline V gene encodes CDR1 MDHEN and CDR2 SYDVKM. The CDR3 extends over 16 amino acids. V lost 4 bases and J 1 base, leaving 14 bases between the germline ends. For the CDR3, the DNA is TGTGCCAGCAGTTCCCCCTGGGGGGGCAGCAATCAGCCCCAGCATTTT. Translation: CASSSPWGGSNQPQHF.

Remarks on this clonotype: A much more abundant neighbour one base away suggests this may be a read error. This rearrangement joins TRBV20-1 to TRBJ1-2; possibly TRBD1 for D (5 bases). Looked up from germline, CDR1 is DFQATT and CDR2 is SNEGSKA (reference sequence). The CDR3 contains 9 residues. CDR3 bases: TGCATTGCCGTTCGGGGCTACGCCTTC. This encodes CIAVRGYAF.

This clonotype was recorded many times. The J gene is TRBJ2-7, the V gene TRBV15; 11 nucleotides agree with TRBD1. Germline trimming cut 5 bases from V and 3 bases from J; bases unmatched to any gene: 6. Germline V gives CDR1 LNHNV, CDR2 YYDKDF (reference sequence). The CDR3 loop spans 15 amino acids. CDR3 nucleotide sequence: TGTGCCACCAGCGTGGACAGGGGGCTCCTCTACGAGCAGTACTTC. Amino acids: CATSVDRGLLYEQYF.

This clonotype was counted many times. V usage is TRBV6-2 or TRBV6-3 and J usage is TRBJ1-6; perhaps TRBD1 as D (6 bases). Deletions cut 10 bases from V and 5 bases from J, with 15 bases between. This CDR3 is built from 14 residues. Germline V gene data show CDR1 as MNHEY and CDR2 as SVGEGT. CDR3 sequence reads: CATSDRMNNSPLHF. The CDR3 DNA follows: TGTGCCACCAGCGACAGGATGAATAATTCACCCCTCCACTTT.

This clonotype was recorded many times. The V call is TRBV4-2, the J call TRBJ1-5; D not certain. Germline values: CDR1 LGHNA, CDR2 YNFKEQ. V was shortened by 4 bases and J by 3 bases, with 13 bases between the two germline ends. The CDR3 has 15 residues. The CDR3 DNA is TGTGCCAGCAGCCCGGAGGAGGGCTTCAATCAGCCCCAGCATTTT. Translating gives CASSPEEGFNQPQHF.

This clonotype was observed many times. This chain links TRBV29-1 with TRBJ1-1, with a tentative D call TRBD1 (6 bases). CDR1 SQVTM and CDR2 ANQGSEA come from the germline V gene. The CDR3 covers 13 residues. V was shortened by 6 bases and J by 3 bases, with 14 bases between the two germline ends. This CDR3 reads CSVWTVRDTEAFF. CDR3 coding DNA: TGCAGCGTCTGGACAGTGCGGGACACTGAAGCTTTCTTT.

The V gene is TRBV7-9, the J gene TRBJ1-1; unclear D gene. Germline V gene lookup returns CDR1 SEHNR and CDR2 FQNEAQ (reference sequence). This CDR3 has 15 residues. The V gene lost 3 bases and the J gene lost 4 bases, with 15 bases spanning the gap. The CDR3 here is CASSFGAAGGTEAFF. DNA of the CDR3: TGTGCCAGCAGCTTCGGCGCTGCAGGTGGCACTGAAGCTTTCTTT.

This clonotype was recorded at least ten times. The chain carries TRBV5-1 and TRBJ2-7; 9 positions match TRBD1. Germline CDR1 SGHRS, CDR2 YFSETQ. With 2 bases clipped from V and 6 bases from J, the junction kept 3 bases outside the gene matches. This CDR3 is built from 13 residues. This chain's CDR3 is CASSFGTGFEQYF. CDR3 DNA sequence: TGCGCCAGCAGCTTTGGGACAGGGTTCGAGCAGTACTTC.

This clonotype was seen ten or more times. The J gene is TRBJ2-4, the V gene TRBV20-1; 11 nucleotides line up with TRBD1. This CDR3 has 13 residues. Germline V CDR1 and CDR2: DFQATT, SNEGSKA (reference sequence). The V gene end was trimmed by 6 bases and the J gene end by 6 bases; junction bases not matched to a gene: 4. The CDR3: CSAAGTGGNIQYF. DNA for the CDR3: TGCAGTGCAGCCGGGACAGGGGGAAACATTCAGTACTTC.

This clonotype appeared many times. CDR3: CASSGQGNYGYTF. The CDR3 DNA is TGTGCCAGCAGTGGACAGGGGAACTATGGCTACACCTTC. The rearrangement links TRBV6-1 to TRBJ1-2; TRBD1 matches 8 bases. V gave up 4 bases and J gave up 2 bases; unmatched junction bases: 0. The CDR3 has 13 residues. Germline loops: CDR1 MNHNS, CDR2 SASEGT.

As regards this clonotype: This may come from a read error, since a much larger clone is one base off. J is TRBJ2-3 and V is TRBV9; 9 positions match TRBD2. The junction had 6 bases not matched to a gene; V was cut back by 3 bases and J by 4 bases. CDR1 and CDR2 (germline): SGDLS, YYNGEE. There are 15 residues in the CDR3. The CDR3 region is CASSATSGYSDTQYF. DNA for the CDR3: TGTGCCAGCAGCGCAACTAGCGGGTACTCAGATACGCAGTATTTT.

In this sample, this clonotype turned up many times. The chain links TRBV19 to TRBJ1-1, with a tentative D call TRBD1 (6 bases). Germline V gene data show CDR1 as LNHDA and CDR2 as SQIVND (reference sequence). Deletions cut 3 bases from V and 6 bases from J, with 17 bases between. The CDR3 contains 15 residues. DNA for the CDR3: TGTGCCAGTAGTATGTCGGCGGGGGCACACTCTGAAGCTTTCTTT. This translates into CASSMSAGAHSEAFF.

This clonotype was recorded at least ten times. The rearrangement joins TRBV4-1 to TRBJ1-1; 8 nucleotides align to TRBD1. Germline V gives CDR1 MGHRA, CDR2 YSYEKL. The CDR3 runs to 14 residues. V was pared by 3 bases and J by 1 base, with 1 base of the junction left unmatched. The CDR3 loop reads CASSHDRGNTEAFF. The CDR3, as DNA: TGCGCCAGCAGCCACGACAGGGGGAACACTGAAGCTTTCTTT.

This clonotype was found many times. The rearrangement uses TRBV9 and TRBJ1-2, with 7 positions matching TRBD1. The CDR3 totals 14 residues. Germline trimming cut 2 bases from V and 3 bases from J; bases unmatched to any gene: 4. Germline V lookup: CDR1 SGDLS, CDR2 YYNGEE. The CDR3 reads CASSVEGGYYGYTF. DNA of the CDR3: TGTGCCAGCAGCGTGGAAGGGGGCTACTATGGCTACACCTTC.

This clonotype turned up a few times. A clone one base away is much larger, so this may be a read error. This rearrangement joins TRBV6-1 to TRBJ2-7, with 7 bases fitting TRBD2. CDR1 MNHNS and CDR2 SASEGT come from the germline V gene. The CDR3 totals 15 residues. The V gene end was trimmed by 11 bases and the J gene end by 3 bases; junction bases not matched to a gene: 16. CDR3 bases: TGTGCCGGCTCTGGAGGAGGCGGGGGAGACTACGAGCAGTACTTC. Translating it yields CAGSGGGGGDYEQYF.

The chain joins TRBV6-5 to TRBJ2-5; D gene unclear. The CDR3 contains 15 residues. Looked up from germline, CDR1 is MNHEY and CDR2 is SVGAGI. V lost 4 bases and J lost 4, with 16 bases in between. The CDR3 spells CASSSPRTVRETQYF. As DNA, the CDR3 is TGTGCCAGCAGTTCCCCCCGGACGGTCCGAGAGACCCAGTACTTC.

To note about this clonotype: Possible read error: a much larger clone is one base away. This chain connects TRBV27 to TRBJ2-7; 8 bases line up with TRBD1. Germline V CDR1 and CDR2: MNHEY, SMNVEV (reference sequence). The CDR3 sequence is 12 residues long. With V trimmed by 9 bases and J by 3 bases, 4 bases remained unmatched. CDR3 nucleotides: TGTGCCAGTGAGGACAGGGTCTACGAGCAGTACTTC. It encodes CASEDRVYEQYF.

This clonotype showed up many times. This chain joins TRBV6-5 and TRBJ2-2; unclear D gene. The CDR3 loop spans 13 amino acids. CDR1 and CDR2 (germline): MNHEY, SVGAGI. Between the trimmed V and J ends, which lost 2 bases and 7 bases, there was a span of 8 bases. CDR3 coding DNA: TGTGCCAGCAGTTACAGGGTGGACGGGGAGCTGTTTTTT. Its translation: CASSYRVDGELFF.

This clonotype was observed at least ten times. The CDR3 sequence is CASSRGGGGGRITGELFF. In nucleotides, the CDR3 is TGTGCCAGCTCCCGGGGCGGGGGCGGGGGGCGGATCACCGGGGAGCTGTTTTTT. The chain carries TRBV11-2 and TRBJ2-2, with 8 bases fitting TRBD2. Germline values: CDR1 SGHAT, CDR2 FQNNGV. Germline trimming cut 8 bases from V and 4 bases from J; bases unmatched to any gene: 18. There are 18 residues in the CDR3.

This clonotype was found many times. V and J are TRBV27 and TRBJ2-7; 13 bases agree with TRBD2. CDR1 is MNHEY and CDR2 is SMNVEV in the germline V gene (reference sequence). The CDR3 has 15 amino acids. V gave up 6 bases and J gave up 2 bases; unmatched junction bases: 4. CDR3 loop: CASSLTSGRTYEQYF. The CDR3 DNA reads TGTGCCAGCAGCCTGACTAGCGGGAGGACCTACGAGCAGTACTTC.

The CDR3 reads CASSLTLTAFNQPQHF. The DNA of the CDR3 is TGTGCCAGCAGTTTAACCCTGACAGCCTTCAATCAGCCCCAGCATTTT. The V and J genes are TRBV28 and TRBJ1-5; maybe TRBD1 (5 bases). In germline, CDR1 is MDHEN, CDR2 SYDVKM. Trimming pared 2 bases from V and 3 bases from J, leaving 14 bases between. The CDR3 sequence is 16 residues long.

This clonotype was counted ten times or more. The V call is TRBV15, the J call TRBJ2-7; 10 nucleotides align to TRBD2. V was pared by 1 base and J by 0 bases, with 6 bases of the junction left unmatched. The CDR3 runs to 17 residues. Germline-derived CDR1 and CDR2 are LNHNV and YYDKDF (reference sequence). This chain's CDR3 is CATSRGPASGSSYEQYF. The CDR3 nucleotides are TGTGCCACCAGCAGAGGTCCCGCTAGCGGGAGCTCCTACGAGCAGTACTTC.

This clonotype was seen at least ten times. J is TRBJ2-5 and V is TRBV29-1; 7 bases line up with TRBD2. The CDR3 spans 13 residues. Germline V gene sequence: CDR1 SQVTM, CDR2 ANQGSEA. V shed 0 bases, J shed 9 bases, and the junction held 7 bases outside the gene matches. CDR3 in amino acids: CSVEDTLLAAQYF. For the CDR3, the DNA is TGCAGCGTTGAAGATACGCTCCTAGCGGCCCAGTACTTC.